These T cell receptor beta chains were read from a single sample in a study of cytotoxic CD8 clonotypes in ibrutinib-treated CLL. Assay used: immunoSEQ multiplex PCR; TCRdb lists only in-frame clones, some missing. The table lists 150,000 to 200,000 clones, 81% of them singletons. Sequences were derived from PBMCs, sampled after 12 months of ibrutinib treatment. Receptors were obtained from a human donor with chronic lymphocytic leukemia. Both conserved end residues are part of each CDR3. The D gene is left open where the match is weak. Size is stated for part of the rows, as once, few or many counts, or as a class when the clone is expanded.

>NA|NA|TRBV19|TRBJ2-1
CASSIAPGDEQFF
>NA|few|TRBV28|TRBJ1-1
CASTSPQGANTEAFF
>NA|NA|TRBV7-6|TRBJ1-2
CASSLGEGLANYGYTF
>NA|NA|TRBV7-3|TRBJ2-1
CASSLEDLGNGEQFF
>TRBD1|NA|TRBV28|TRBJ2-7
CASSSARGTGYF
>NA|NA|TRBV28|TRBJ2-3
CASSLLADTQYF
>NA|NA|TRBV7-2|TRBJ2-7
CASSPLPYEQYF
>TRBD1|few|TRBV6-1|TRBJ1-5
CASRQTGYGNQPQHF
>TRBD1|NA|TRBV11-3|TRBJ1-1
CASSKRQGGNTEAFF
>NA|once|TRBV12-5|TRBJ2-5
CASGGVGETQYF
>TRBD1|NA|TRBV7-2|TRBJ2-2
CASSSLTGGTGELFF
>TRBD2|NA|TRBV5-1|TRBJ2-7
CASSVVAGPYEQYF
>NA|NA|TRBV6-1|TRBJ2-7
CASSEGRVNEQYF
>NA|many|TRBV28|TRBJ1-6
CASRGELGSPLHF
>TRBD1|NA|TRBV25-1|TRBJ1-1
CASSYYRGPGNTEAFF
>NA|NA|TRBV7-9|TRBJ1-2
CASSPLVPNNYGYTF
>NA|NA|TRBV30|TRBJ2-3
CAWSVLPDTQYF
>TRBD1|NA|TRBV4-1|TRBJ1-3
CASSLRTGAKGNTIYF
>NA|NA|TRBV7-3|TRBJ2-7
CASSYQGSGFFEQYF
>TRBD1|NA|TRBV10-3|TRBJ1-2
CAIRNRGRSVANYGYTF
>TRBD2|NA|TRBV18|TRBJ2-3
CASSPTSGGTNTQYF
>TRBD1|NA|TRBV9|TRBJ1-4
CASSPPGQEVKKLFF
>TRBD2|NA|TRBV7-3|TRBJ2-6
CASSLTGGSGANVLTF
>TRBD1|NA|TRBV18|TRBJ1-4
CASSPDRGSSEKLFF
>TRBD1|NA|TRBV18|TRBJ2-1
CASSPGQPLGFF
>NA|once|TRBV7-9|TRBJ2-3
CASSPPRVDTQYF
>TRBD2|NA|TRBV27|TRBJ2-7
CASSLLSGLAKSYEQYF
>TRBD2|NA|TRBV9|TRBJ2-5
CASSLGRAGLETQYF
>NA|NA|TRBV7-3|TRBJ2-5
CASARKGVTEETQYF
>NA|NA|TRBV6-5|TRBJ1-2
CASSYRPSNYGYTF
>TRBD1|NA|TRBV30|TRBJ2-2
CAWIPRGTGYTGELFF
>TRBD2|NA|TRBV27|TRBJ2-2
CASSIGLALPGELFF
>TRBD2|NA|TRBV28|TRBJ2-1
CASSSRLAPEQFF
>NA|NA|TRBV16|TRBJ1-5
CASSPTGTYSNQPQHF
>NA|once|TRBV5-1|TRBJ2-7
CASSLSQSSYEQYF
>TRBD1|NA|TRBV5-1|TRBJ2-7
CASSLDREYYEQYF
>TRBD2|NA|TRBV29-1|TRBJ2-2
CSVKGLAGERIGELFF
>TRBD2|NA|TRBV5-1|TRBJ2-3
CASSLLTSGSYADTQYF
>NA|few|TRBV7-3|TRBJ2-1
CASRTSGGNEQFF
>NA|NA|TRBV15|TRBJ2-1
CATSRDPSSYNEQFF
>NA|NA|TRBV7-3|TRBJ2-5
CASSLTGSDETQYF
>NA|NA|TRBV6-6|TRBJ1-5
CAIRDGYSNQPQHF
>TRBD1|NA|TRBV30|TRBJ2-3
CAWRRGQGQSDTQYF
>NA|NA|TRBV4-1|TRBJ2-1
CASSQEAPFSYNEQFF
>NA|NA|TRBV27|TRBJ2-6
CASSYRADETTVSSGANVLTF
>TRBD2|NA|TRBV7-3|TRBJ2-5
CASSPVGSSGVQETQYF
>NA|few|TRBV7-2|TRBJ1-2
CATQRPMGLNYGYTF
>TRBD1|few|TRBV5-1|TRBJ1-2
CASSLGQGDYGYTF
>TRBD1|NA|TRBV6-6|TRBJ1-6
CASSHRTGSNSPLHF
>NA|NA|TRBV27|TRBJ1-6
CASSLATGFTNSPLHF
>NA|NA|TRBV13|TRBJ2-5
CASSLRVQETQYF
>TRBD1|NA|TRBV27|TRBJ2-7
CASTQTGGSYEQYF
>NA|NA|TRBV7-8|TRBJ1-6
CASSLAPGSPLHF
>NA|few|TRBV5-1|TRBJ1-2
CASSFDGNYGYTF
>NA|few|TRBV4-2|TRBJ2-1
CASSQEQGSYNEQFF
>NA|few|TRBV30|TRBJ2-7
CAWSYKFEQYF
>TRBD1|NA|TRBV28|TRBJ1-5
CASSQRLETGGSNQPQHF
>NA|NA|TRBV29-1|TRBJ2-5
CSVEGRSYGTQYF
>TRBD2|NA|TRBV4-2|TRBJ2-5
CASSQASGTSGNQETQYF
>NA|NA|TRBV4-2|TRBJ2-5
CASQLTVLDPETQYF